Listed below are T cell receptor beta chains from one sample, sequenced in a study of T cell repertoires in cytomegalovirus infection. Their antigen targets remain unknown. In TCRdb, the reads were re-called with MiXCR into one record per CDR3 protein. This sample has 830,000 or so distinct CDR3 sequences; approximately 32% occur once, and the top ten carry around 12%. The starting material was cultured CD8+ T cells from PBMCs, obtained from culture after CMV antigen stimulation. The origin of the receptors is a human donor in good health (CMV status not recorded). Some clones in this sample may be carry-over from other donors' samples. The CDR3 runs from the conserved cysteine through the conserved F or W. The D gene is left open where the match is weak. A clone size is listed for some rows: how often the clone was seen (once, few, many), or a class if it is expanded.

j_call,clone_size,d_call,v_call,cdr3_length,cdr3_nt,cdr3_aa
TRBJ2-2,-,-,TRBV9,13,TGTGCCAGCAGCGTCGGACACACCGGGGAGCTGTTTTTT,CASSVGHTGELFF
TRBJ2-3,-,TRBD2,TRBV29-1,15,TGCAGCGTTGCGGGACTAGCGGAGGGAACAGATACGCAGTATTTT,CSVAGLAEGTDTQYF
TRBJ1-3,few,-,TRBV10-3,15,TGTGCCATCATCAAAGGGGAGAGCTCTGGAAACACCATATATTTT,CAIIKGESSGNTIYF
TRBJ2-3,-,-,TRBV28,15,TGTGCCAGCACCTGGGGGGCCTCAGGAGAAGATACGCAGTATTTT,CASTWGASGEDTQYF
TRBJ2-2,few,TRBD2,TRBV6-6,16,TGTGCCAGCAGTTACTCGAGTAGCGGGGGCCCCGGGGAGCTGTTTTTT,CASSYSSSGGPGELFF
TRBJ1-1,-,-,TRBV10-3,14,TGTGCCATCAGTGAGTCTGAGGGCGGCACTGAAGCTTTCTTT,CAISESEGGTEAFF
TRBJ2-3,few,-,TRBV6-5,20,TGTGCCAGCAGTTACTCCCTATGGTCCCCAGAGGAGCCTAGCACAGATACGCAGTATTTT,CASSYSLWSPEEPSTDTQYF
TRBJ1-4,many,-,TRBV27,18,TGTGCCAGCAGTTTTTTAGCCTTGGGACCCTGGAGGGAGGAAAAACTGTTTTTT,CASSFLALGPWREEKLFF
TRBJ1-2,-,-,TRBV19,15,TGTGCCAGTAGTATGAGTACAACAAGTGGGTATGGCTACACCTTC,CASSMSTTSGYGYTF
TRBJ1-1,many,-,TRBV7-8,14,TGTGCCAGCAGCTTAGGACCCTCCGACACTGAAGCTTTCTTT,CASSLGPSDTEAFF
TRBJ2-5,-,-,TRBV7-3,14,TGTACCAGCAGCTCCCGGACGGAACAAGAGACCCAGTACTTC,CTSSSRTEQETQYF
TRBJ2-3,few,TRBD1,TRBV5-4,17,TGTGCCAGCAGCTTGCTGTCCACAGGGGTCCGCACAGATACGCAGTATTTT,CASSLLSTGVRTDTQYF
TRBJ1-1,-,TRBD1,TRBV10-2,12,TGCGCCACGGGACAGGGGGCCACTGAAGCTTTCTTT,CATGQGATEAFF
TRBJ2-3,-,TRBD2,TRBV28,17,TGTGCCAGCAGTTTGGTAACTAGCGGCGTCCGCACAGATACGCAGTATTTT,CASSLVTSGVRTDTQYF
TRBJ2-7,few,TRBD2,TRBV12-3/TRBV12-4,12,TGTGCCAGCACCCTGGGGGGGTACGAGCAGTACTTC,CASTLGGYEQYF
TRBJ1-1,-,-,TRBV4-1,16,TGCGCCAGCAGCCCGCCCTCAGGGGCCCTGAACACTGAAGCTTTCTTT,CASSPPSGALNTEAFF
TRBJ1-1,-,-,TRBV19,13,TGTGCCAGTAGTAGAATCCCGGGCACTGAAGCTTTCTTT,CASSRIPGTEAFF
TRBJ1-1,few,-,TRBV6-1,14,TGTGCCAGCAGTTTTCGTCAGGGATGGAATGGAGCTTTCTTT,CASSFRQGWNGAFF
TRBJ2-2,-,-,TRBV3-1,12,TGTCCCAGCAGCCAAGGCACCGGGGAGCTGTTTTTT,CPSSQGTGELFF